The entry that follows covers one T cell receptor beta chain sequence. Its antigen is currently unknown. The data were obtained in a study of OX40 agonist ivuxolimab in advanced cancers. Looked up from germline, CDR1 is MNHEY and CDR2 is SVGAGI. V was clipped by 5 bases and J by 4 bases, with 8 bases between them. This CDR3 is 12 amino acids long. Findings and caveats of the study: Fewer expanded clones were found on average in CD4+ than in CD8+ T cells. At doses 0.1 to 3.0 mg/kg, CD4+ and CD8+ clones expanded.

The table came from immunoSEQ multiplex PCR; TCRdb's copy has only in-frame clones and leaves some out. The repertoire consists of about 36,000 clones, with approximately 80% occurring once and the leading ten covering 8.5% to 14%. The sequencing here drew on CD4+ or CD8+ T cells sorted from blood, taken in a trial of the OX40 agonist ivuxolimab. This sequence was found in an adult with an advanced solid tumor such as melanoma, head and neck, liver or kidney cancer. This chain uses TRBV6-5 with TRBJ1-2, with no clear D. The CDR3 DNA reads as TGTGCCAGCAGTCTGGACCTCTATGGCTACACCTTC. This encodes CASSLDLYGYTF.